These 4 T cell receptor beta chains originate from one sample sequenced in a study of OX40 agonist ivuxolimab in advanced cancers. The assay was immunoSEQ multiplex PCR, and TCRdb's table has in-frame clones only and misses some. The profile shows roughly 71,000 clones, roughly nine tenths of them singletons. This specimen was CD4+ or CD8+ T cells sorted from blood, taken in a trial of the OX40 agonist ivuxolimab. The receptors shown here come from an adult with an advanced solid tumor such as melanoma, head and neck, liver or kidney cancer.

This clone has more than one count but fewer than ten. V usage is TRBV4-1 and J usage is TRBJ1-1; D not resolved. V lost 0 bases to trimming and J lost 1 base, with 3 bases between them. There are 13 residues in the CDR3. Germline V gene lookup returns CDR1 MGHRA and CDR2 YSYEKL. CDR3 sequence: CASSQDPNTEAFF. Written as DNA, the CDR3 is TGCGCCAGCAGCCAAGATCCGAACACTGAAGCTTTCTTT.

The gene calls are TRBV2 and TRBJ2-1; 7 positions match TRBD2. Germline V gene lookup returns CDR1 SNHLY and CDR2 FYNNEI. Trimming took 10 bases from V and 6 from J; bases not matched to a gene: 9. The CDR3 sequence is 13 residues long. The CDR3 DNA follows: TGTGCCAAAACTAGCGCTTGGGGCAATGAGCAGTTCTTC. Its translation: CAKTSAWGNEQFF.

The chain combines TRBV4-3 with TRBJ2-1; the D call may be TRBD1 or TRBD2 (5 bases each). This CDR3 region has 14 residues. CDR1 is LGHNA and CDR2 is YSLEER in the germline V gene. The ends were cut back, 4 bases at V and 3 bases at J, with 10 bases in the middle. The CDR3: CASSLGDDYNEQFF. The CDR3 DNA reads TGCGCCAGCAGCCTGGGGGACGACTACAATGAGCAGTTCTTC.

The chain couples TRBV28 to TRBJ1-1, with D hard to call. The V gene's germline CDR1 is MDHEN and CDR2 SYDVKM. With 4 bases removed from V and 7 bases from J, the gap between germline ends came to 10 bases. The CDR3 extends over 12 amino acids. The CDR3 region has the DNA TGTGCCAGCAGTTCAGACGGAGATGAAGCTTTCTTT. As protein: CASSSDGDEAFF. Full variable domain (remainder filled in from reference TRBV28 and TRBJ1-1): DVKVTQSSRYLVKRTGEKVFLECVQDMDHENMFWYRQDPGLGLRLIYFSYDVKMKEKGDIPEGYSVSREKKERFSLILESASTNQTSMYLCASSSDGDEAFFGQGTRLTVV.